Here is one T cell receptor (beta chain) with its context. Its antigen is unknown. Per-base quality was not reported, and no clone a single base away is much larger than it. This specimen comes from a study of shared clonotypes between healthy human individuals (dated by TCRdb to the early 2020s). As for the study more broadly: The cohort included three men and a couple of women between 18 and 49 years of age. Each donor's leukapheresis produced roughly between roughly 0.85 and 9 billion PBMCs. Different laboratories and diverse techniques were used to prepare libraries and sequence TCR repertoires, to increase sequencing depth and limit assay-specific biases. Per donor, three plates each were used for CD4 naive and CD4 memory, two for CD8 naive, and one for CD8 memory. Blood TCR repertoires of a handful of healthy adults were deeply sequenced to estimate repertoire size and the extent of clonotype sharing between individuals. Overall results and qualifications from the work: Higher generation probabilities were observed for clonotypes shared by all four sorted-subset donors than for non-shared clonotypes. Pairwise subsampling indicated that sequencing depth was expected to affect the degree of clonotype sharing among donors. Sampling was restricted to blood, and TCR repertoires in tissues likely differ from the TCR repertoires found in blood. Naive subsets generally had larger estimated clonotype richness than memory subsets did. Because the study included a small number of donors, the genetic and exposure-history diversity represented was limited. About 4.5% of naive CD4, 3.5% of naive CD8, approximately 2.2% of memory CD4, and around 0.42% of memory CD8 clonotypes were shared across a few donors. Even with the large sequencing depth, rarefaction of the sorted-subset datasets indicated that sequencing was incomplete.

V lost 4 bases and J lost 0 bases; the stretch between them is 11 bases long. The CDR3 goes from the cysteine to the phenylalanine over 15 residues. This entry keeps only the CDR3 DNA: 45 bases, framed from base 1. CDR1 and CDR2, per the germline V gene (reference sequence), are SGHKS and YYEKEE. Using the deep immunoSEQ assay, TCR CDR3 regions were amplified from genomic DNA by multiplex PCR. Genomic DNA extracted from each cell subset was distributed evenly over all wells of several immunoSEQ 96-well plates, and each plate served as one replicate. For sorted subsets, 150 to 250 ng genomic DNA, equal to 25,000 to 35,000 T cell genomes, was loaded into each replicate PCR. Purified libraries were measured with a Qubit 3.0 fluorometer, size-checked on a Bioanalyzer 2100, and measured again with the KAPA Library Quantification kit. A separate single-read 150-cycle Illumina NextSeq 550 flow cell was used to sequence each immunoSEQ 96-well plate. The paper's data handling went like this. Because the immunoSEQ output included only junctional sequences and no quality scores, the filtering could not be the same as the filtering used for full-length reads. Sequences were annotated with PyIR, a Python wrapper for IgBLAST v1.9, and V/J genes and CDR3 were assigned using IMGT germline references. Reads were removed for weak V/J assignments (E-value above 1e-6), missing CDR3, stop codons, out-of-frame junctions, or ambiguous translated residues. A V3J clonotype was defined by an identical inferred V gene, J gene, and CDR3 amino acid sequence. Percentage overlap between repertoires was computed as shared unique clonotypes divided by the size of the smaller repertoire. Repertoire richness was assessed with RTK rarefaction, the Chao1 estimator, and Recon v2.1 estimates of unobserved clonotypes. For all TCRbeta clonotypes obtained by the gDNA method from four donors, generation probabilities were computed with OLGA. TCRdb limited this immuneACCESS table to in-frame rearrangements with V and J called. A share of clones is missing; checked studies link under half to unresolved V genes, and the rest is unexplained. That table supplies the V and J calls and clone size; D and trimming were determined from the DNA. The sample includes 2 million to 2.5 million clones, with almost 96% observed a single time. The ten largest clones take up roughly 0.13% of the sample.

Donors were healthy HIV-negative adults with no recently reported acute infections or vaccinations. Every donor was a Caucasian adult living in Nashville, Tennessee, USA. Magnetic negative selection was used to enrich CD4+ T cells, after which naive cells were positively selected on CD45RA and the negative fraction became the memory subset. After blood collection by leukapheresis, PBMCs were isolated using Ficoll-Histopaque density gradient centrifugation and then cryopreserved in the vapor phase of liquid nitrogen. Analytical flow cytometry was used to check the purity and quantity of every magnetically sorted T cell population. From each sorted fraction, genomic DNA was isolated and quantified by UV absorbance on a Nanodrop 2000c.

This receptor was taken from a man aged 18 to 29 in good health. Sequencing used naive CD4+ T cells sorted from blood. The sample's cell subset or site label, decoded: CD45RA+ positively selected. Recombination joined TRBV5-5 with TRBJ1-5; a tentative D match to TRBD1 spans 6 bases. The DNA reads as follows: TGTGCCAGCAGCACGGAACAGGGTAGCAATCAGCCCCAGCATTTT. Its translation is CASSTEQGSNQPQHF.